These T cell receptor beta chains were read from a single sample in a study of T cells in Graves' hyperthyroidism and ophthalmopathy. TCRdb fed the multiplex PCR reads into MiXCR, producing one record per CDR3 protein. Of 690,000 or so distinct CDR3 sequences listed, about 19% are singletons. The material sequenced was blood. Receptors originate from a woman aged 45-59 years with Graves' hyperthyroidism that later progressed to Graves' ophthalmopathy. CDR3s leave out the opening cysteine and the closing phenylalanine or tryptophan.

CDR3: ASSLVPSGGAHEQY
J: TRBJ2-7
V: TRBV7-8

CDR3: ASSPGGDTIY
J: TRBJ1-3
V: TRBV18

CDR3: ASSLGGISLEAI
J: TRBJ1-1
V: TRBV12-3/TRBV12-4

CDR3: ASSQYTQETQY
J: TRBJ2-5
V: TRBV4-1

CDR3: ASSISPVSYEQY
J: TRBJ2-7
V: TRBV19

CDR3: SARASVGARETQY
J: TRBJ2-5
V: TRBV20-1

CDR3: SVVLPDSGIQY
J: TRBJ2-4
V: TRBV29-1

CDR3: ASIRTAGALNTGELF
J: TRBJ2-2
V: TRBV5-1

CDR3: ASSLEVGTGEQY
J: TRBJ2-7
V: TRBV7-7

CDR3: AGGLGQQETQY
J: TRBJ2-5
V: TRBV30

CDR3: ARRNEGSYNSPLH
J: TRBJ1-6
V: TRBV3-1

CDR3: ASRQPQGSSYEQY
J: TRBJ2-7
V: TRBV27

CDR3: ASIPFVGSWGNYGYT
J: TRBJ1-2
V: TRBV19

CDR3: ASKPATNEKLF
J: TRBJ1-4
V: TRBV19

CDR3: ASSYSREGFYEQY
J: TRBJ2-7
V: TRBV11-3

CDR3: ASSFGPTGELF
J: TRBJ2-2
V: TRBV11-3

CDR3: ASSVDVGNTGELF
J: TRBJ2-2
V: TRBV7-6

CDR3: SVEWQDNYGYT
J: TRBJ1-2
V: TRBV29-1

CDR3: SALDRGQANTGELF
J: TRBJ2-2
V: TRBV29-1

CDR3: ASSRQGPDNSPLH
J: TRBJ1-6
V: TRBV19

CDR3: ASTIDPTGGSEQY
J: TRBJ2-7
V: TRBV7-6

CDR3: ASLDRGRGNTEAF
J: TRBJ1-1
V: TRBV2

CDR3: SAEDRRNQPQH
J: TRBJ1-5
V: TRBV20-1

CDR3: SARGPRGNTGKLF
J: TRBJ2-2
V: TRBV20-1

CDR3: ASSHPWGGNKNYEQY
J: TRBJ2-7
V: TRBV4-1

CDR3: ASSDDVEKLF
J: TRBJ1-4
V: TRBV2

CDR3: ASSRPTAGTTEAS
J: TRBJ1-1
V: TRBV3-1

CDR3: ASSYPESSYNSPLH
J: TRBJ1-6
V: TRBV6-2/TRBV6-3

CDR3: ASSQDQGRLGEKLF
J: TRBJ1-4
V: TRBV4-1

CDR3: ASSAWVRGTDTQY
J: TRBJ2-3
V: TRBV27

CDR3: SATRGQGFTGELF
J: TRBJ2-2
V: TRBV20-1

CDR3: ASNLSDGTEAF
J: TRBJ1-1
V: TRBV27

CDR3: ASSYLGQGYNEQF
J: TRBJ2-1
V: TRBV6-6

CDR3: ASSDSGGGAHNEQF
J: TRBJ2-1
V: TRBV6-1

CDR3: ASSQDNYNEQF
J: TRBJ2-1
V: TRBV7-9

CDR3: ATSRDSVGRDFEKLF
J: TRBJ1-4
V: TRBV15

CDR3: ASSEPRTSGGDNEQF
J: TRBJ2-1
V: TRBV2

CDR3: ASSFQGAIRTDTQY
J: TRBJ2-3
V: TRBV5-1

CDR3: ASSAYRGAGNTIY
J: TRBJ1-3
V: TRBV19

CDR3: ASSLEGRNTGELF
J: TRBJ2-2
V: TRBV11-2

CDR3: AISAKFSNQPQH
J: TRBJ1-5
V: TRBV10-3

CDR3: ASSPQMAGYT
J: TRBJ1-2
V: TRBV12-3/TRBV12-4

CDR3: ASSERESGGANVLT
J: TRBJ2-6
V: TRBV2